The rows below give T cell receptor beta chains drawn from one sample of a study of identifying expanded T cells in peripheral blood. The assay was immunoSEQ multiplex PCR, and TCRdb's table has in-frame clones only and misses some. The sample lists about 85,000 clones, more than 75% occurring once. Specimen: blood. The receptors were sampled from a person between 18 and 75 years old in good health. Each CDR3 is given with its conserved first and last residue. Each record gives: CDR3 DNA, CDR3 protein, CDR3 length, J gene, V gene, D gene, clone size. The D gene is left open where the match is weak. Only part of the rows carry a size: once, few, many, or a class if the clone is expanded.

CDR3nt: TGCGCCAGCAGCCGGACCCCATCCTTAACGGGAGTGGAGACCCAGTACTTC; CDR3aa: CASSRTPSLTGVETQYF; len: 17; j_gene: TRBJ2-5; v_gene: TRBV4-3; d_gene: NA; abundance: NA
CDR3nt: TGTGCCAGCTCAGCCACAGTGAACACTGAAGCTTTCTTT; CDR3aa: CASSATVNTEAFF; len: 13; j_gene: TRBJ1-1; v_gene: TRBV18; d_gene: NA; abundance: NA
CDR3nt: TGCAGCGTTGAAGGAGCGGGTCGAGGGTCTCCGCAGTATTTT; CDR3aa: CSVEGAGRGSPQYF; len: 14; j_gene: TRBJ2-3; v_gene: TRBV29-1; d_gene: NA; abundance: NA
CDR3nt: TGTGCCAGCGCCCGACGGATCTCTGAAGCTTTCTTT; CDR3aa: CASARRISEAFF; len: 12; j_gene: TRBJ1-1; v_gene: TRBV11-2; d_gene: NA; abundance: NA
CDR3nt: TGTGCCTGGAGGACTCAGGGCCACTATGGCTACACCTTC; CDR3aa: CAWRTQGHYGYTF; len: 13; j_gene: TRBJ1-2; v_gene: TRBV30; d_gene: NA; abundance: NA
CDR3nt: TGTGCCAGCATCGACCTACAGGGTTACTATGGCTACACCTTC; CDR3aa: CASIDLQGYYGYTF; len: 14; j_gene: TRBJ1-2; v_gene: TRBV6-5; d_gene: NA; abundance: few
CDR3nt: TGTGCCAGCAGTCAGGGAGTGGCTGGGGCCAACGTCCTGACTTTC; CDR3aa: CASSQGVAGANVLTF; len: 15; j_gene: TRBJ2-6; v_gene: TRBV2; d_gene: NA; abundance: NA
CDR3nt: TGCGCCAGCAGTCTTAGGGGGACAGGGTTCACCTTC; CDR3aa: CASSLRGTGFTF; len: 12; j_gene: TRBJ1-2; v_gene: TRBV10-2; d_gene: TRBD1; abundance: NA
CDR3nt: TGTGCCATCCGGACAGGGACGGTCGGGGAGCTGTTTTTT; CDR3aa: CAIRTGTVGELFF; len: 13; j_gene: TRBJ2-2; v_gene: TRBV10-3; d_gene: TRBD1; abundance: NA
CDR3nt: TGTGCCAGCAGCCGGATAGCAACTAATGAAAAACTGTTTTTT; CDR3aa: CASSRIATNEKLFF; len: 14; j_gene: TRBJ1-4; v_gene: TRBV7-8; d_gene: NA; abundance: NA
CDR3nt: TGTGCCAGCAGCCGGGGGACAGGGGGCTACGAGCAGTACTTC; CDR3aa: CASSRGTGGYEQYF; len: 14; j_gene: TRBJ2-7; v_gene: TRBV7-8; d_gene: TRBD1; abundance: NA
CDR3nt: TGCGCCAGCAGCCAGGGGGAGAACACTGAAGCTTTCTTT; CDR3aa: CASSQGENTEAFF; len: 13; j_gene: TRBJ1-1; v_gene: TRBV4-1; d_gene: NA; abundance: NA
CDR3nt: TGTGCCAGCATTTCGACAGGAACTAGCAATCAGCCCCAGCATTTT; CDR3aa: CASISTGTSNQPQHF; len: 15; j_gene: TRBJ1-5; v_gene: TRBV6-1; d_gene: NA; abundance: NA
CDR3nt: TGTGCCAGCAGCCCCATGAACAGGGTCAATGAGCAGTTCTTC; CDR3aa: CASSPMNRVNEQFF; len: 14; j_gene: TRBJ2-1; v_gene: TRBV5-4; d_gene: NA; abundance: NA
CDR3nt: TGCGCCAGCAGCTTGGACCCCGGGGGCCCAGGTAGGTACGAGCAGTACTTC; CDR3aa: CASSLDPGGPGRYEQYF; len: 17; j_gene: TRBJ2-7; v_gene: TRBV5-1; d_gene: NA; abundance: once
CDR3nt: TGTGCCAGCAGCTACGAAAGCGCTTCACCCCTCCACTTT; CDR3aa: CASSYESASPLHF; len: 13; j_gene: TRBJ1-6; v_gene: TRBV28; d_gene: NA; abundance: NA
CDR3nt: TGTGCCAGCAACGCAAGGGGCACCGGGGAGCTGTTTTTT; CDR3aa: CASNARGTGELFF; len: 13; j_gene: TRBJ2-2; v_gene: TRBV2; d_gene: NA; abundance: NA
CDR3nt: TGTGCCAGCAGCTTATTTCGGGTAAGGGGCACTGAAGCTTTCTTT; CDR3aa: CASSLFRVRGTEAFF; len: 15; j_gene: TRBJ1-1; v_gene: TRBV11-1; d_gene: NA; abundance: NA
CDR3nt: TGCGCCAGCAGTCAAGGGCAGGGAACCTACAATGAGCAGTTCTTC; CDR3aa: CASSQGQGTYNEQFF; len: 15; j_gene: TRBJ2-1; v_gene: TRBV4-3; d_gene: NA; abundance: NA
CDR3nt: TGTGCCAGTAGTCCCACCCTCCTAGCGGGGGCGGACGAGCAGTACTTC; CDR3aa: CASSPTLLAGADEQYF; len: 16; j_gene: TRBJ2-7; v_gene: TRBV19; d_gene: TRBD2; abundance: NA
CDR3nt: TGTGCCAGCAGCTTGGGACAGGGGGGTCAGCCCCAGCATTTT; CDR3aa: CASSLGQGGQPQHF; len: 14; j_gene: TRBJ1-5; v_gene: TRBV7-9; d_gene: TRBD1; abundance: few
CDR3nt: TGTGCCAGCTCACCCAAGACAGGGGACTATGGCTACACCTTC; CDR3aa: CASSPKTGDYGYTF; len: 14; j_gene: TRBJ1-2; v_gene: TRBV18; d_gene: TRBD1; abundance: NA
CDR3nt: TGTGCCAGCAGTTCCTCCAGTATTTCACCCCTCCACTTT; CDR3aa: CASSSSSISPLHF; len: 13; j_gene: TRBJ1-6; v_gene: TRBV6-6; d_gene: NA; abundance: NA
CDR3nt: TGTGCCAGCAGCTCCGACGGACAGGTTTCCTACGAGCAGTACTTC; CDR3aa: CASSSDGQVSYEQYF; len: 15; j_gene: TRBJ2-7; v_gene: TRBV7-8; d_gene: TRBD1; abundance: NA
CDR3nt: TGTGCCAGCGCCGGGTCCTCTGGGGCCAACGTCCTGACTTTC; CDR3aa: CASAGSSGANVLTF; len: 14; j_gene: TRBJ2-6; v_gene: TRBV6-5; d_gene: NA; abundance: NA
CDR3nt: TGTGCCAGCAGTCCCCGTCACTCGTCGGCCTCGGGGCCGGCAACCATTCAGTACTTC; CDR3aa: CASSPRHSSASGPATIQYF; len: 19; j_gene: TRBJ2-4; v_gene: TRBV28; d_gene: NA; abundance: NA
CDR3nt: TGTGCCAGCAGCCAACTAGTGGGCCAATCCTATGGCTACACCTTC; CDR3aa: CASSQLVGQSYGYTF; len: 15; j_gene: TRBJ1-2; v_gene: TRBV14; d_gene: NA; abundance: NA
CDR3nt: TGCGCCAGCAGCACTCGCAGTGGCGGGGGCACAGATACGCAGTATTTT; CDR3aa: CASSTRSGGGTDTQYF; len: 16; j_gene: TRBJ2-3; v_gene: TRBV5-1; d_gene: NA; abundance: NA
CDR3nt: TGTGCCAGCACAGTAGCGGCGTACACAGATACGCAGTATTTT; CDR3aa: CASTVAAYTDTQYF; len: 14; j_gene: TRBJ2-3; v_gene: TRBV2; d_gene: NA; abundance: NA
CDR3nt: TGTGCCAGCAGCTTAGACAGGGGGCCTGATCAGCCCCAGCATTTT; CDR3aa: CASSLDRGPDQPQHF; len: 15; j_gene: TRBJ1-5; v_gene: TRBV7-2; d_gene: TRBD1; abundance: NA
CDR3nt: TGTGCCAGCAGCCCGAGACAGGGCCACACAGATACACAGTATTTT; CDR3aa: CASSPRQGHTDTQYF; len: 15; j_gene: TRBJ2-3; v_gene: TRBV28; d_gene: TRBD1; abundance: NA
CDR3nt: TGTGCCAGCAGCCCGGGACTAAGAAACACCATATATTTT; CDR3aa: CASSPGLRNTIYF; len: 13; j_gene: TRBJ1-3; v_gene: TRBV7-6; d_gene: NA; abundance: NA
CDR3nt: TGTGCCAGCAGCTTAAGGTCGACAACTAATGAAAAACTGTTTTTT; CDR3aa: CASSLRSTTNEKLFF; len: 15; j_gene: TRBJ1-4; v_gene: TRBV7-2; d_gene: NA; abundance: NA
CDR3nt: TGCGCCAGCAGCTTACAGGGCCCCCAAGAGACCCAGTACTTC; CDR3aa: CASSLQGPQETQYF; len: 14; j_gene: TRBJ2-5; v_gene: TRBV5-1; d_gene: NA; abundance: NA
CDR3nt: TGTGCCAGCAGCTCAAGGTCAGGGGACGGAAACACCATATATTTT; CDR3aa: CASSSRSGDGNTIYF; len: 15; j_gene: TRBJ1-3; v_gene: TRBV11-2; d_gene: NA; abundance: NA
CDR3nt: TGTGCCACCAGCAGAGACTGGAATGAAAAACTGTTTTTT; CDR3aa: CATSRDWNEKLFF; len: 13; j_gene: TRBJ1-4; v_gene: TRBV15; d_gene: NA; abundance: NA
CDR3nt: TGTGCCACGTCCGGGACAGGGAGTTCACCCCTCCACTTT; CDR3aa: CATSGTGSSPLHF; len: 13; j_gene: TRBJ1-6; v_gene: TRBV19; d_gene: TRBD1; abundance: few